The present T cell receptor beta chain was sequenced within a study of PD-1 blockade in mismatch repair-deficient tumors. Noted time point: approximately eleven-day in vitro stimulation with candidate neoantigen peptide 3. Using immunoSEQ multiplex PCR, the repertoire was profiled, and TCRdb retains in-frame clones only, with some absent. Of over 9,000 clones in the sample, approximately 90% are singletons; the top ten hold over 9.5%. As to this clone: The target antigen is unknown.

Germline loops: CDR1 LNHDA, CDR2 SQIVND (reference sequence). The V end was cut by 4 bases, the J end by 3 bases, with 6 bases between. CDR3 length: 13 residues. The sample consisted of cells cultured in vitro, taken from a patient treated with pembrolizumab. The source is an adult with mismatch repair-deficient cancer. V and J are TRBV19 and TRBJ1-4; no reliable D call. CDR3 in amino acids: CASSRSSNEKLFF. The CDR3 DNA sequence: TGTGCCAGTAGTAGAAGCTCTAATGAAAAACTGTTTTTT.